This T cell receptor beta chain comes out of a study of metastatic and nonmetastatic thyroid tumors (dated by TCRdb to about 2020). Some background on the complete study: For patients with malignant and with benign thyroid disease, the researchers compared repertoires between peripheral blood samples and tumor or nodule tissue samples. Broader findings and caveats from the paper: TCR beta diversity was reported as significantly higher in malignant tumors than in benign nodules, in both blood and tumor samples.

In regard to this clone: Its antigen has not been determined. Base qualities are missing; no much larger clone stands one base away.

The library was made by PCR. Sequencing took place on an Illumina HiSeq 4000. High-throughput sequencing was used to profile the CDR3 region of the TCR beta-chain in every patient. As for the authors' bioinformatics: A classifier to discriminate distant-metastatic papillary thyroid cancer patients was built from CDR3 differences across clinicopathological groups. To measure repertoire diversity the researchers used the Shannon index, while the Morisita-Horn index served to gauge how similar the tumor and blood repertoires were. TCRdb cleaned the public reads at Q25 with fastp, built clones with MiXCR and kept in-frame beta chains. The V and J calls were determined by TCRdb, not by the authors. The sample profile shows about 20,000 clones; roughly 36% of them were found once. Of the sample, 29% is held by the ten largest clones. No treatment had been received by any patient before thyroid surgery. Patient clinical samples collected from about 2012 to 2019 were retrospectively analysed using T-cell receptor beta sequencing.

The V and J ends are trimmed by 2 bases and 0 bases, leaving 17 bases between them. CDR1 and CDR2 (MNHEY, SVGEGT) derive from the germline V gene. Inclusive of the bounding cysteine and phenylalanine, the CDR3 is 17 residues long. Solely the CDR3 DNA is kept, with 51 bases framed from the first base. The chain was built from TRBV6-2 or TRBV6-3 and TRBJ2-7; the D gene is perhaps TRBD2, on 5 matching bases. The receptor was derived from a female donor with papillary thyroid cancer or a benign thyroid nodule (not recorded which). Some clones in this sample may be carry-over from other donors' samples. The sequencing input was tumor tissue. The CDR3 protein sequence reads: CASSYHLGSVTSYEQYF. The nucleotide sequence is TGTGCCAGCAGTTACCACCTGGGGAGCGTGACCTCCTACGAGCAGTACTTC.